Listed below are T cell receptor beta chains from one sample, sequenced in a study of T-cell reconstitution after alpha-beta-depleted transplantation in children. TCRdb called the PCR reads again in MiXCR, with one record for every CDR3 protein. Here the sample spans under 250,000 distinct CDR3 sequences, about 15% being singletons. This specimen was PBMCs, mostly from graft donor cells, taken 360 days after TCRalphabeta/CD19-depleted stem cell transplant. These receptors were obtained from a male patient under 10 years old who had a stem cell transplant for acute lymphoblastic leukemia, so the T cells may come from the graft donor. CDR3s include the opening cysteine and the closing phenylalanine or tryptophan. The size of a clone is reported for some rows only, either as once, few or many, or as a class for expanded clones.

>TRBJ2-5|TRBV25-1|few
CASSELGTGGPETQYF
>TRBJ2-7|TRBV5-1|NA
CASSQNDEQYF
>TRBJ1-1|TRBV5-1|NA
CASSSTPTNTEAFF
>TRBJ2-5|TRBV7-6|NA
CASSRRSETQYF
>TRBJ2-6|TRBV18|NA
CVSSQNPGTGANVLTF
>TRBJ2-3|TRBV3-1|NA
CASSQVASPVANTQYF
>TRBJ2-1|TRBV10-3|few
CAISLLAGNYNEQFF
>TRBJ2-7|TRBV11-2|NA
CASSIRLAGGEAYEQYF
>TRBJ2-3|TRBV9|many
CASSPGLARAQDTQYF
>TRBJ2-1|TRBV28|NA
CASSIPRGYNEQFF
>TRBJ2-3|TRBV4-3|NA
CASSRTSGTDTQYF
>TRBJ2-5|TRBV6-5|few
CASSYSTEDVETQYF
>TRBJ2-7|TRBV7-6|few
CASSSTIGQIYEQYF
>TRBJ2-5|TRBV13|many
CASSLPSVETQYF
>TRBJ2-5|TRBV28|few
CASSLAGAETQYF
>TRBJ2-5|TRBV7-9|NA
CASRKTGHGQETQYF
>TRBJ2-7|TRBV29-1|NA
CSVGDTSYEQYF
>TRBJ2-7|TRBV4-3|many
CASSQDEAGSYEQYF
>TRBJ2-7|TRBV28|NA
CASKMVEGSLFYEQYF
>TRBJ1-1|TRBV6-1|NA
CASRDSTNTEAFF
>TRBJ2-2|TRBV29-1|few
CSVGGEDTGELFF
>TRBJ2-5|TRBV11-2|few
CASSYRGDETQYF
>TRBJ2-3|TRBV5-1|few
CASSREVSGVTDTQYF
>TRBJ2-5|TRBV27|NA
CASSETRGAQETQYF
>TRBJ2-1|TRBV7-9|few
CASSLDFRSGADEQFF
>TRBJ2-2|TRBV6-5|NA
CASRVTGANTGELFF
>TRBJ2-5|TRBV4-2|many
CASRPGQGEGETQYF
>TRBJ1-2|TRBV4-1|few
CASSQAASNYGYTF
>TRBJ2-2|TRBV6-2/TRBV6-3|many
CASSYSFTARKTGELFF
>TRBJ1-5|TRBV4-1|NA
CASSQEGRSNQPQHF
>TRBJ1-1|TRBV20-1|many
CSARVNPNTEAFF
>TRBJ2-5|TRBV24-1|NA
CATSGGLVGETQYF
>TRBJ2-5|TRBV12-3/TRBV12-4|few
CASRRGVLETQYF
>TRBJ1-6|TRBV5-1|few
CASSLEGAHILHF
>TRBJ2-3|TRBV13|NA
CASSLKTVYDTQYF
>TRBJ2-1|TRBV19|NA
CASSERSGGEQFF